One and the same sample provided the 10 T cell receptor beta chains below, sequenced in a study of cytomegalovirus exposure and HLA in healthy donors. Some clones are missing from TCRdb's copy, which holds only in-frame ones; the method was immunoSEQ multiplex PCR. The table records 250,000 to 300,000 clones, about 86% of them present only once. The sample comprised PBMCs. The receptors derive from a woman aged 18 to 35 in good health and CMV-seronegative.

The chain carries TRBV7-6 and TRBJ1-5, with 8 bases identical to TRBD1. The V segment lost 5 bases and the J segment 5 bases; nucleotides outside the gene matches: 5. The CDR3 consists of 14 residues. Germline CDR1 SGHVS, CDR2 FNYEAQ. In DNA form, the CDR3 reads TGTGCCAGCAGCACCGGGACAGGCGATCAGCCCCAGCATTTT. Amino acids: CASSTGTGDQPQHF.

The V call is TRBV2, the J call TRBJ2-3, with 14 bases fitting TRBD2. After removal of 6 bases from V and 6 bases from J, the junction contained 5 bases not matched to a gene. The CDR3 sequence is 15 residues long. Germline loops: CDR1 SNHLY, CDR2 FYNNEI. The CDR3 DNA reads TGTGCCAGCAGGACTAGCGGGAGGGCCACCGATACGCAGTATTTT. Protein product: CASRTSGRATDTQYF.

This clone has only one observation. The rearrangement joins TRBV18 to TRBJ1-2; D not certain. Trimming stripped 1 base from V and 4 bases from J, with 13 bases between. Germline values: CDR1 KGHSH, CDR2 LQKENI. The CDR3 runs 15 residues. The CDR3 DNA follows: TGTGCCAGCTCACCACTCTATCCTTTCTTCTATGGCTACACCTTC. The encoded protein is CASSPLYPFFYGYTF.

The chain's CDR3 is CASRGQGRSEAFF. The CDR3 bases are TGTGCCAGCAGAGGACAGGGGAGGTCTGAAGCTTTCTTT. This chain links TRBV25-1 with TRBJ1-1; 9 bases line up with TRBD1. V shed 6 bases, J shed 6 bases, and the junction held 5 bases outside the gene matches. This CDR3 spans 13 amino acids. CDR1 and CDR2 (germline): MGHDK, SYGVNS.

The chain recombines TRBV28 with TRBJ2-1; the D gene is possibly TRBD2 (6 bases). The CDR3 is 15 amino acids. Germline CDR1 reads MDHEN; CDR2 reads SYDVKM. Trimming took 5 bases from V and 0 from J, leaving 11 bases between them. The CDR3 here is CASSILGGSYNEQFF. Written as DNA, the CDR3 is TGTGCCAGCAGTATCCTCGGGGGCTCCTACAATGAGCAGTTCTTC.

This clone was found once. The rearrangement joins TRBV27 to TRBJ2-7; 8 nucleotides line up with TRBD2. V lost 6 bases and J lost 5; bases outside the gene matches: 6. The CDR3 has 13 amino acids. Germline CDR1 reads MNHEY; CDR2 reads SMNVEV (reference sequence). The CDR3 region is CASRVAGRDEQYF. The CDR3 region has the DNA TGTGCCAGCAGAGTAGCGGGGAGGGACGAGCAGTACTTC.

V gene TRBV5-1 combines with J gene TRBJ2-3; 8 bases are shared with TRBD1. The germline CDR1 and CDR2 sequences are SGHRS and YFSETQ. V lost 0 bases and J lost 3; bases outside the gene matches: 9. This CDR3 region has 17 residues. This CDR3 reads CASSLEIRGLRTDTQYF. The CDR3 DNA sequence: TGCGCCAGCAGCTTGGAGATCAGGGGGCTTCGTACAGATACGCAGTATTTT.

This clone came up once. This chain joins TRBV27 and TRBJ2-2; TRBD2 aligns across 8 bases. Losses at the gene ends were 3 bases for V and 3 bases for J; bases not matched to a gene: 6. CDR1 and CDR2 from the germline V gene are MNHEY and SMNVEV (reference sequence). There are 16 residues in the CDR3. In DNA form, the CDR3 reads TGTGCCAGCAGTTTTGCGACTAGCGTTGACACCGGGGAGCTGTTTTTT. Protein: CASSFATSVDTGELFF.

V is TRBV6-5 and J is TRBJ2-3; D is undetermined. V shed 6 bases and J shed 9 bases, with 13 bases lying between them. This CDR3 spans 12 amino acids. Germline V gene lookup returns CDR1 MNHEY and CDR2 SVGAGI. In DNA form, the CDR3 reads TGTGCCAGCAGCCCGAACCGGGTAACGCAGTATTTT. Protein: CASSPNRVTQYF.

This clone appeared once. The chain links TRBV6-5 to TRBJ1-5, with D tentatively TRBD1 (5 bases). V was clipped by 7 bases and J by 4 bases, with 11 bases between them. CDR1 MNHEY and CDR2 SVGAGI come from the germline V gene. The CDR3 extends over 13 amino acids. The CDR3 DNA follows: TGTGCCAGCAAACAGGCCTATAATCAGCCCCAGCATTTT. Its protein is CASKQAYNQPQHF.